This T cell receptor beta chain stems from a study of graft-versus-host responses after intestinal transplantation (dated by TCRdb to about 2021). For context, the study as a whole: Multivisceral, liver-intestinal, or isolated intestinal transplants were received by the recipients. To identify alloreactive clones, pre-transplant mixed lymphocyte reaction products were sequenced and then compared with unstimulated pre-transplant donor and recipient T cells. Every recipient was given anti-thymocyte globulin induction, then maintenance tacrolimus and steroids for roughly 3 years. Instead of going to the commercial service, samples from a few later patients were sequenced in-house on an Illumina MiSeq and processed with MiXCR. Donor T cell macrochimerism was defined as a peak of at least 4% donor T cells among recipient peripheral blood mononuclear cells. The cohort enrolled about two dozen intestinal transplant recipients including one retransplant, and 3 patients lacking pretransplant specimens were excluded. Bulk TCR-beta CDR3 sequencing was used to track graft-versus-host and host-versus-graft alloreactive T cell clones in the graft, circulation and bone marrow after intestinal transplantation.

The receptor library was made with the immunoSEQ multiplex PCR assay. For most patients, genomic DNA was isolated with the Qiagen DNeasy Blood and Tissue Kit and sent frozen to Adaptive Biotechnologies for TCR sequencing. For most patients, genomic DNA was subjected to high-throughput TCR-beta CDR3 sequencing by Adaptive Biotechnologies. The study's own analysis went as follows. TCR sequencing data for roughly 17 patients were retrieved from Adaptive's ImmunoSEQ software; a few other patients were processed with MiXCR and VDJtools. To correct CD4 versus CD8 sorting errors, sequences present in both subsets at a frequency ratio below 5:1 were removed. CDR3 nucleotide sequences shared between donor and recipient were removed because the origin of such sequences could not be assigned. To be classed as alloreactive, a clone needed at least 2-fold expansion over unstimulated cells and a minimum CFSE-low frequency of 0.002% (template counts) or 0.001% (read counts). A clone was considered mappable if detected in the sequenced pre-transplant spleen, lymph node, or MLR CFSE-low populations of the donor or recipient. The cumulative frequency of alloreactive clones was calculated as a percentage of all sequences, weighted by copy number. TCRdb retrieved this table from immuneACCESS and kept in-frame rearrangements only. Not all clones are present; in checked studies, unresolved V genes account for under half, and no reason is known for the remainder. That table is the source of V, J and clone size, and D and trimming were worked out from the DNA. The sample records about 96,000 clones, 80% to 95% of which are singletons. The ten largest make up over 0.15% of the sample.

What the work shows at the level of the full study, not this receptor alone: GvH clones were detected in recipient bone marrow, and some appeared earlier in ileal mucosa or blood, consistent with an intestinal mucosal origin. The relatively low number and heterogeneity of intestinal transplant patients limited the conclusions. Early after transplant, peak levels of circulating GvH clones were found to be associated with declines in HvG clones. In the allografts of patients with donor T cell macrochimerism, GvH to HvG T cell clonal ratios were high.

As for this clone: Which antigen it targets is not known. Base qualities were left out, and no much larger clone turns up one base away.

The germline V gene encodes CDR1 MNHEY and CDR2 SVGAGI. Measured from the cysteine to the phenylalanine, the CDR3 is 15 residues long. Solely the CDR3 DNA is kept, with 45 bases framed from the first base. V and J are trimmed by 5 bases and 5 bases, and the gene matches miss 8 bases of the junction. According to the study, the label for this sample's time point signals: cells obtained before transplantation from donor or recipient. CD3+CD4+ and CD3+CD8+ populations were FACS-sorted from unstimulated pre-transplant donor and recipient cells taken from spleen or lymph nodes. Here the sequenced sample was unstimulated CD4+ T cells sorted from spleen or lymph node cells, taken before intestinal transplant. The chain employs TRBV6-5 and TRBJ1-4; TRBD1 matches 7 bases in the middle. The sequence derives from a human donor who received an intestinal transplant. The CDR3 region: CASSRDRALNEKLFF. The DNA sequence is as follows: TGTGCCAGCAGTCGTGACAGGGCCTTGAATGAAAAACTGTTTTTT.